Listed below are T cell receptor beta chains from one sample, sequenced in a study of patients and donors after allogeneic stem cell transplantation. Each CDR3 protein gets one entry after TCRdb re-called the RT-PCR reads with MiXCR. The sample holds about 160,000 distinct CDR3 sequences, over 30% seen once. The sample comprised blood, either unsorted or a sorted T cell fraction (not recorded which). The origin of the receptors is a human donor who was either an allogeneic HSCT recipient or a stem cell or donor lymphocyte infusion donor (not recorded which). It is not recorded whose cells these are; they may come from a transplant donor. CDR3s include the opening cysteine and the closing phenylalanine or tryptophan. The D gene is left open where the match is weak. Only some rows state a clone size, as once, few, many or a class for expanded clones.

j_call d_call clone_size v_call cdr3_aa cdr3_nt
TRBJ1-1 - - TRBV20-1 CSARSLMNTEAFF TGCAGTGCTAGATCCCTTATGAACACTGAAGCTTTCTTT
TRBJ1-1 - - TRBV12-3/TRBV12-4 CASSGSGRTEAFF TGTGCCAGCAGCGGGTCTGGTAGGACTGAAGCTTTCTTT
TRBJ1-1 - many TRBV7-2 CASSLVIQGSTEAFF TGTGCCAGCAGCTTAGTTATTCAGGGATCGACTGAAGCTTTCTTT
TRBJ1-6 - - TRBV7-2 CASSQETEQYNSPLHF TGTGCCAGCAGCCAAGAGACAGAGCAGTATAATTCACCCCTCCACTTT
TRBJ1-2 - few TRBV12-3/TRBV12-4 CASSSLKAGGGYTF TGTGCCAGCAGTTCACTTAAGGCCGGTGGGGGCTACACCTTC
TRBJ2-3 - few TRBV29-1 CSVDVGRTDTQYF TGCAGCGTTGATGTCGGTCGCACAGATACGCAGTATTTT
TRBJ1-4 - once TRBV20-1 CSAGFPTNEKLFF TGCAGTGCTGGCTTTCCAACTAATGAAAAACTGTTTTTT
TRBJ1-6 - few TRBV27 CASTPGGFRSPLHF TGTGCCAGCACCCCGGGGGGTTTTCGTTCACCCCTCCACTTT
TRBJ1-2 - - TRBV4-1 CASSQEGIGGYTF TGCGCCAGCAGCCAAGAGGGGATAGGTGGCTACACCTTC
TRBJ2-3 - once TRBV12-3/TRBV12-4 CASALTDTQYF TGTGCCAGCGCCCTAACAGATACGCAGTATTTT
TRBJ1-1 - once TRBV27 CASSAPGDTEAFF TGTGCCAGCAGTGCTCCCGGTGACACTGAAGCTTTCTTT
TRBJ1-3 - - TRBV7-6 CASSSYSVTGNTIYF TGTGCCAGCAGCTCCTACAGTGTTACTGGAAACACCATATATTTT
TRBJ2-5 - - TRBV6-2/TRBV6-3 CASSGIGAQETQYF TGTGCCAGCAGCGGGATCGGGGCCCAAGAGACCCAGTACTTC
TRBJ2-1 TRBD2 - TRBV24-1 CATSDLRGREFF TGTGCCACCAGTGACCTCCGGGGGAGGGAGTTCTTC
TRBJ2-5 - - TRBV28 CASDSGQETQYF TGTGCCAGCGATTCGGGGCAAGAGACCCAGTACTTC
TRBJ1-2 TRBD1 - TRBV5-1 CASSFLPGQVRDGYTF TGCGCCAGCAGCTTCCTCCCGGGACAGGTGCGAGATGGCTACACCTTC
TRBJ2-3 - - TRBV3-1 CASSQDVGAADTQYF TGTGCCAGCAGCCAAGATGTGGGGGCGGCAGATACGCAGTATTTT
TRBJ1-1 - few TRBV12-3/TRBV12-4 CASSLAQRAFF TGTGCCAGCAGTTTAGCGCAGCGCGCTTTCTTT
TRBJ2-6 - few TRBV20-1 CSAVGSGANVLTF TGCAGTGCTGTGGGCTCTGGGGCCAACGTCCTGACTTTC
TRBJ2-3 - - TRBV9 CASSVVLVGGSDTQYF TGTGCCAGCAGCGTAGTTTTGGTGGGCGGATCAGATACGCAGTATTTT
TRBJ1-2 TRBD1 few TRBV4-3 CASSQGLQGAWYGYTF TGCGCCAGCAGCCAAGGCCTACAGGGGGCATGGTATGGCTACACCTTC
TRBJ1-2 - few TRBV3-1 CASSLGTALNYGYTF TGTGCCAGCAGCCTCGGTACGGCCCTTAACTATGGCTACACCTTC
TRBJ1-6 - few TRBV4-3 CASSTWVRFKPLHF TGCGCCAGCAGCACCTGGGTCCGGTTCAAGCCCCTCCACTTT
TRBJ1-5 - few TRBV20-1 CSASGQPQHF TGCAGTGCCTCGGGTCAGCCCCAGCATTTT
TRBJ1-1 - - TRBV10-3 CAITPQLRNTEAFF TGTGCCATCACCCCTCAGTTGAGAAACACTGAAGCTTTCTTT
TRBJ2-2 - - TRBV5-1 CASSFFGYTGELFF TGCGCCAGCAGCTTCTTTGGATACACCGGGGAGCTGTTTTTT
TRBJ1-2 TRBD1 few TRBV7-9 CASSQGQANYGYTF TGTGCCAGCAGCCAAGGACAGGCCAACTATGGCTACACCTTC
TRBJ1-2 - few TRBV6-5 CASSYSERSNYGYTF TGTGCCAGCAGTTACTCGGAGAGATCTAACTATGGCTACACCTTC
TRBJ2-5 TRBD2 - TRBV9 CASSVDPSGGAHETQYF TGTGCCAGCAGCGTAGACCCCAGCGGGGGGGCCCACGAGACCCAGTACTTC
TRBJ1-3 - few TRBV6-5 CASSYSSDSGNTIYF TGTGCCAGCAGTTATTCGTCGGACTCTGGAAACACCATATATTTT
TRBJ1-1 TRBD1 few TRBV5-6 CASSLDTGAGWYTEAFF TGTGCCAGCAGCTTGGATACAGGGGCGGGGTGGTACACTGAAGCTTTCTTT
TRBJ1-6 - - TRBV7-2 CASSLAATGNNSPLHF TGTGCCAGCAGCTTAGCGGCGACAGGCAATAATTCACCCCTCCACTTT
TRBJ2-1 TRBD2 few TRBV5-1 CASSGTAGGVVIEQFF TGCGCCAGCAGCGGAACAGCGGGGGGAGTTGTCATTGAGCAGTTCTTC
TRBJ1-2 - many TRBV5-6 CASSLVAGDDGYTF TGTGCCAGCAGCTTGGTCGCAGGGGACGATGGCTACACCTTC
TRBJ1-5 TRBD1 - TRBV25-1 CASSDAGGPGNQPQHF TGTGCCAGCAGTGATGCAGGGGGCCCGGGTAATCAGCCCCAGCATTTT